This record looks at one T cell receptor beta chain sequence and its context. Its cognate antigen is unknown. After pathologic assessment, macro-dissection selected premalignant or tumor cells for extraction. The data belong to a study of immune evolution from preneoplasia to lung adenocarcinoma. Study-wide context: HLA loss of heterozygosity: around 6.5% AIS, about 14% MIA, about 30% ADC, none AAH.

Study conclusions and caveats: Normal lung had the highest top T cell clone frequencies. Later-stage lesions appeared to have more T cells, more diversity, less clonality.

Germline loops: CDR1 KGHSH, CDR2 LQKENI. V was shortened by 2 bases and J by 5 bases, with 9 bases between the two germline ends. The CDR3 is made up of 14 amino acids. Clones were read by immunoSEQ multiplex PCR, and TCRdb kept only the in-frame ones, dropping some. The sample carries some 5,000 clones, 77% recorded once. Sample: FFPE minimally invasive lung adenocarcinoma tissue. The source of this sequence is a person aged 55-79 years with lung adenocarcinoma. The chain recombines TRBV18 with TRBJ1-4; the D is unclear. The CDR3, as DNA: TGTGCCAGCTCACCAGGGATGGGGAATGAAAAACTGTTTTTT. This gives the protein CASSPGMGNEKLFF.